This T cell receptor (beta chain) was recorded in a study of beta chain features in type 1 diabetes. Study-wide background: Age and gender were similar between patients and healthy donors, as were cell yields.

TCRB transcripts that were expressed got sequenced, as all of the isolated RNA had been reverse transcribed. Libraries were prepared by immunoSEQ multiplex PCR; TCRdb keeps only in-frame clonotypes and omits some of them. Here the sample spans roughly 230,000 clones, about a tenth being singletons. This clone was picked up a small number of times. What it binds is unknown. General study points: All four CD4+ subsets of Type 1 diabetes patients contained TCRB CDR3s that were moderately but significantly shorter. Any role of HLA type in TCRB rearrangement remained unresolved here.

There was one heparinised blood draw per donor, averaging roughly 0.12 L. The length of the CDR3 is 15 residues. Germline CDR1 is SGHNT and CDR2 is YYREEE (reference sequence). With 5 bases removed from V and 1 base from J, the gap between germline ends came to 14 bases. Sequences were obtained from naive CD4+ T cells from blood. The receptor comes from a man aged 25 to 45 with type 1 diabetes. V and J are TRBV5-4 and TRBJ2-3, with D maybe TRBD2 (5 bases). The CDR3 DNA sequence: TGTGCCAGCAGGGTCGGGGTAGGAGGCACAGATACGCAGTATTTT. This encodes CASRVGVGGTDTQYF.